This entry lists 29 T cell receptor beta chains sequenced from one sample in a study of identical twins. TCRdb analysed the 5' RACE reads with MiXCR anew, one entry per CDR3 protein. The data show some 500,000 distinct CDR3 sequences, with about 13% seen just once and more than 0.8% held by the top ten. This sample also appeared in a second study, on yellow fever vaccine responses in identical twins.

The sample was CD4+ T cells sorted from blood. These receptors originate from a woman aged 18-29 years in good health.

The J gene is TRBJ1-1, the V gene TRBV29-1; weak D call: TRBD1 (6 bases). Germline assignment: CDR1 SQVTM and CDR2 ANQGSEA. CDR3 length: 13 amino acids. V shed 1 base and J shed 4 bases, with 10 bases lying between them. In nucleotides, the CDR3 is TGCAGCGTTGAAGGAGGGGGGGGCACTGAAGCTTTCTTT. It is translated as CSVEGGGGTEAFF.

The sample holds many counts of this clonotype. The rearrangement joins TRBV5-1 to TRBJ1-2; D is perhaps TRBD1 (6 bases). Germline assignment: CDR1 SGHRS and CDR2 YFSETQ. Trimming removed 4 bases from V and 4 bases from J, with 11 bases in between. The length of the CDR3 is 13 residues. In DNA form, the CDR3 reads TGCGCCAGCAGCCCGGGGGCCTTCTATGGCTACACCTTC. Translation gives CASSPGAFYGYTF.

The chain employs TRBV6-4 and TRBJ2-5, with 7 bases lining up with TRBD1. Germline-derived CDR1 and CDR2 are MRHNA and SNTAGT. The CDR3 has 14 amino acids. V lost 5 bases and J lost 0; bases outside the gene matches: 3. The CDR3 loop reads CASSKGQNQETQYF. CDR3 DNA: TGTGCCAGCAGTAAGGGACAGAACCAAGAGACCCAGTACTTC.

There are a few counts of this clonotype. The V and J genes are TRBV20-1 and TRBJ2-2; TRBD2 aligns across 7 bases. With 3 bases clipped from V and 5 bases from J, the junction kept 9 bases outside the gene matches. This CDR3 spans 15 amino acids. The V gene's germline CDR1 is DFQATT and CDR2 SNEGSKA (reference sequence). Here the CDR3 reads CSARAPGGDTGELFF. The CDR3 nucleotides read TGCAGTGCTAGGGCCCCGGGAGGAGATACCGGGGAGCTGTTTTTT.

This clonotype was seen repeatedly, ten times or more. The chain is built from TRBV7-2 and TRBJ2-7; TRBD2 agrees at 10 bases. The J segment lost 0 bases and the V segment lost 6 bases, leaving 5 bases of the junction unmatched. The germline V gene encodes CDR1 SGHTA and CDR2 FQGNSA. The CDR3 runs to 15 residues. For the CDR3, the DNA is TGTGCCAGCAGAACTAGCGGGATCCTCTCCTACGAGCAGTACTTC. It is translated as CASRTSGILSYEQYF.

This clonotype was found a few times. The chain has TRBV6-2 or TRBV6-3 and TRBJ2-5; the D gene is possibly TRBD1 (6 bases). The CDR3 consists of 15 residues. The V end was cut by 5 bases, the J end by 4 bases, with 17 bases between. Germline CDR1 reads MNHEY; CDR2 reads SVGEGT. CDR3 residues: CASSKSPGVGETQYF. The CDR3 DNA sequence: TGTGCCAGCAGTAAGAGCCCAGGGGTCGGAGAGACCCAGTACTTC.

The chain joins TRBV7-2 to TRBJ1-5; D gene unclear. V lost 3 bases, J lost 2 bases, and 8 bases lay in between. The CDR3 extends over 14 amino acids. Germline values: CDR1 SGHTA, CDR2 FQGNSA. The CDR3 is CASSLKGGNQPQHF. Written as DNA, the CDR3 is TGTGCCAGCAGCTTGAAGGGTGGCAATCAGCCCCAGCATTTT.

The rearrangement joins TRBV20-1 to TRBJ1-2; 8 nucleotides agree with TRBD1. Germline V gives CDR1 DFQATT, CDR2 SNEGSKA (reference sequence). There are 12 residues in the CDR3. V shed 6 bases and J 2 bases; nucleotides not matched to a gene: 2. In DNA form, the CDR3 reads TGCAGTGCCCGACAGGGGAACTATGGCTACACCTTC. Translated, it gives CSARQGNYGYTF.

This clonotype showed up just a few times. The chain has TRBV5-6 and TRBJ2-4; tentative D call: TRBD1 (5 bases). The CDR3 loop spans 18 amino acids. Trimming pared 4 bases from V and 0 bases from J, leaving 20 bases between. Germline V gene sequence: CDR1 SGHDT, CDR2 YYEEEE. The chain's CDR3 is CASSQTGSGKGAKNIQYF. The CDR3 bases are TGTGCCAGCAGCCAAACAGGCTCCGGCAAGGGAGCCAAAAACATTCAGTACTTC.

V usage is TRBV7-9 and J usage is TRBJ2-5, with D possibly being TRBD1 (6 bases). Per the germline V gene, CDR1 is SEHNR and CDR2 is FQNEAQ (reference sequence). V lost 5 bases to trimming and J lost 2 bases, with 12 bases between them. This CDR3 is 14 amino acids long. CDR3 sequence: CASSAWTEQETQYF. DNA of the CDR3: TGTGCCAGCAGCGCTTGGACAGAACAAGAGACCCAGTACTTC. The variable domain in full, with the rest retrieved from reference TRBV7-9 and TRBJ2-5, is DTGVSQNPRHKITKRGQNVTFRCDPISEHNRLYWYRQTLGQGPEFLTYFQNEAQLEKSRLLSDRFSAERPKGSFSTLEIQRTEQGDSAMYLCASSAWTEQETQYFGPGTRLLVL.

This clonotype was observed a few times. This chain uses TRBV5-1 with TRBJ2-5, with a possible D match to TRBD2 (6 bases). CDR1 and CDR2 from the germline V gene are SGHRS and YFSETQ. Trimming stripped 0 bases from V and 1 base from J, with 10 bases between. CDR3 size: 15 residues. CDR3 protein: CASSLGRGAQETQYF. The CDR3 coding sequence is TGCGCCAGCAGCTTGGGTCGCGGGGCCCAAGAGACCCAGTACTTC.

This clonotype appeared a few times. The V and J genes are TRBV7-2 and TRBJ1-1; no clear D. CDR3 length: 14 amino acids. Germline CDR1 is SGHTA and CDR2 is FQGNSA. V dropped 4 bases and J dropped 4 bases, with 13 bases sitting between them. CDR3 loop: CASSSPPGVTEAFF. The CDR3, as DNA: TGTGCCAGCAGCTCGCCCCCCGGGGTCACTGAAGCTTTCTTT. The whole variable domain, filled in from reference TRBV7-2 and TRBJ1-1, reads GAGVSQSPSNKVTEKGKDVELRCDPISGHTALYWYRQSLGQGLEFLIYFQGNSAPDKSGLPSDRFSAERTGGSVSTLTIQRTQQEDSAVYLCASSSPPGVTEAFFGQGTRLTVV.

In this sample, this clonotype turned up many times. The chain combines TRBV12-3 or TRBV12-4 with TRBJ2-7; D may correspond to TRBD1 or TRBD2 (5 bases each). The CDR3 is made up of 13 amino acids. Trimming removed 7 bases at V and 2 bases at J, with 12 bases between. The CDR3 is CASTRDAAYEQYF. CDR3 sequence (DNA): TGTGCCAGCACGAGGGACGCGGCCTACGAGCAGTACTTC.

This clonotype showed up just a few times. V usage is TRBV20-1 and J usage is TRBJ1-3, with unresolved D. Germline CDR1 reads DFQATT; CDR2 reads SNEGSKA (reference sequence). V was clipped by 2 bases and J by 0 bases, with 11 bases between them. The CDR3 covers 15 residues. The CDR3 DNA sequence: TGCAGTGCTAGACGACCCGGAGGCTCTGGAAACACCATATATTTT. The encoded protein is CSARRPGGSGNTIYF.

The chain links TRBV20-1 to TRBJ2-1, with TRBD2 identical over 8 bases. CDR3 length: 15 residues. J was trimmed by 7 bases and V by 1 base; bases with no gene match: 9. Germline CDR1 and CDR2: DFQATT and SNEGSKA (reference sequence). The DNA for the CDR3 is TGCAGTGCTAGAGGGGACTCCCCGGGGGGGAATGAGCAGTTCTTC. Translation: CSARGDSPGGNEQFF.

The chain joins TRBV7-2 to TRBJ2-4, with 7 bases identical to TRBD1. The CDR3 is 14 amino acids. The junction had 5 bases not matched to a gene; V was cut back by 2 bases and J by 7 bases. The germline V gene has CDR1 SGHTA and CDR2 FQGNSA. The CDR3 sequence is CASSLRGRGNIQYF. CDR3 nucleotide sequence: TGTGCCAGCAGCTTAAGGGGGCGCGGGAACATTCAGTACTTC.

This clonotype was seen repeatedly, ten times or more. As DNA, the CDR3 is TGTGCCAGCAGTCCTAGGCGCACAGATACGCAGTATTTT. It encodes CASSPRRTDTQYF. The gene calls are TRBV12-3 or TRBV12-4 and TRBJ2-3; no firm D call. This CDR3 has 13 residues. Trimming took 5 bases from V and 1 from J, leaving 7 bases between them.

V is TRBV6-5 and J is TRBJ2-4, with 8 bases matching TRBD2. J was trimmed by 9 bases and V by 0 bases; bases with no gene match: 7. From germline, CDR1 is MNHEY and CDR2 SVGAGI. The CDR3 length is 15 residues. The DNA of the CDR3 is TGTGCCAGCAGTTACTCGGCCGGGAGCGGGGGCATTCAGTACTTC. Translation: CASSYSAGSGGIQYF.

The chain carries TRBV3-1 and TRBJ2-3, with 7 positions matching TRBD2. The V gene's germline CDR1 is LGHDT and CDR2 YNNKEL (reference sequence). The CDR3 has 15 residues. V shed 2 bases and J 3 bases; nucleotides not matched to a gene: 5. The CDR3 sequence: CASSQSGKATDTQYF. DNA for the CDR3: TGTGCCAGCAGCCAAAGCGGGAAAGCAACAGATACGCAGTATTTT.

This clonotype was counted at least ten times. The rearrangement links TRBV7-9 to TRBJ2-3, with 8 bases fitting TRBD2. Looked up from germline, CDR1 is SEHNR and CDR2 is FQNEAQ (reference sequence). V was clipped by 4 bases and J by 1 base; unmatched bases: 4. CDR3 length: 15 amino acids. The CDR3 sequence is CASSSGLVGTDTQYF. The CDR3 nucleotides read TGTGCCAGCAGCTCGGGACTAGTGGGCACAGATACGCAGTATTTT.

This clonotype was picked up a small number of times. This chain links TRBV24-1 with TRBJ2-1, with no clear D. In germline, CDR1 is KGHDR, CDR2 SFDVKD. V gave up 6 bases and J gave up 6 bases, with 14 bases separating them. The CDR3 has 14 amino acids. The CDR3 sequence is CATSPDGVVNEQFF. CDR3 DNA: TGTGCCACCAGTCCCGACGGAGTGGTCAATGAGCAGTTCTTC.

This clonotype has just a few counts. The chain is built from TRBV6-1 and TRBJ2-1; 8 bases match TRBD2. The germline V gene has CDR1 MNHNS and CDR2 SASEGT. V shed 5 bases and J 2 bases; nucleotides not matched to a gene: 5. The CDR3 has 15 amino acids. The CDR3 DNA follows: TGTGCCAGCAGTAGAAGCGGGAGTACCTACAATGAGCAGTTCTTC. It encodes CASSRSGSTYNEQFF.

This rearrangement joins TRBV12-3 or TRBV12-4 to TRBJ2-1; D gene ambiguous. CDR3 size: 17 residues. V dropped 0 bases and J dropped 7 bases, with 19 bases sitting between them. Written as DNA, the CDR3 is TGTGCCAGCAGTTTAGCTCTCGGCCAATCGATTTTAAATGAGCAGTTCTTC. Its translation: CASSLALGQSILNEQFF.

The genes are TRBV19 and TRBJ2-1; D unclear. V was trimmed by 4 bases and J by 7 bases, leaving 5 bases between them. This CDR3 has 11 amino acids. Germline-derived CDR1 and CDR2 are LNHDA and SQIVND (reference sequence). In DNA, the CDR3 is TGTGCCAGTAGTAACTTTAATGAGCAGTTCTTC. Its protein product is CASSNFNEQFF. The full variable domain, rest sourced from reference TRBV19 and TRBJ2-1, is DGGITQSPKYLFRKEGQNVTLSCEQNLNHDAMYWYRQDPGQGLRLIYYSQIVNDFQKGDIAEGYSVSREKKESFPLTVTSAQKNPTAFYLCASSNFNEQFFGPGTRLTVL.

The rearrangement links TRBV3-1 to TRBJ2-7; D might be TRBD2 (6 bases). The CDR3 sequence is 15 residues long. Germline CDR1 and CDR2: LGHDT and YNNKEL (reference sequence). With 5 bases removed from V and 0 bases from J, the gap between germline ends came to 14 bases. CDR3 nucleotide sequence: TGTGCCAGCAGCGAGGGGAGGTCAAGCTCCTACGAGCAGTACTTC. Translation gives CASSEGRSSSYEQYF.

This clonotype showed up just a few times. This chain connects TRBV3-1 to TRBJ2-5; TRBD2 matches at 9 bases. With 2 bases clipped from V and 5 bases from J, the junction kept 15 bases outside the gene matches. Germline CDR1 reads LGHDT; CDR2 reads YNNKEL (reference sequence). The CDR3 loop spans 18 amino acids. The CDR3, as DNA: TGTGCCAGCAGCCAATTAGGCCGCGGGGGGGCATGGTCGGAGACCCAGTACTTC. Its translation is CASSQLGRGGAWSETQYF.

The chain employs TRBV24-1 and TRBJ2-1; the match to TRBD1 covers 9 bases. Per the germline V gene, CDR1 is KGHDR and CDR2 is SFDVKD. The CDR3 is made up of 18 amino acids. J lost 3 bases, V lost 2 bases, and 10 bases had no gene match. CDR3 loop: CATSDSSSGQGHYNEQFF. The CDR3 region has the DNA TGTGCCACCAGTGATTCAAGCTCGGGACAGGGTCACTACAATGAGCAGTTCTTC.

The rearrangement links TRBV6-1 to TRBJ2-1, with TRBD1 matching 7 bases. Germline CDR1 and CDR2: MNHNS and SASEGT. V gave up 5 bases and J gave up 4 bases; unmatched junction bases: 8. This CDR3 region has 15 residues. As DNA, the CDR3 is TGTGCCAGCAGTAGGATAGGGGGCGCGTACAATGAGCAGTTCTTC. Its translation is CASSRIGGAYNEQFF.

The table lists this clonotype with a few counts. The V gene is TRBV5-1, the J gene TRBJ2-3; D is uncertain. The assigned J gene may be wrong: the sequence end matches TRBJ1-5 better. Germline V lookup: CDR1 SGHRS, CDR2 YFSETQ. The CDR3 sequence is 12 residues long. CDR3 protein: CASSPDTDTQHF. DNA of the CDR3: TGCGCCAGCAGCCCAGACACAGATACGCAGCATTTT.